Each of the 20 T cell receptor beta chains below was sequenced from the same sample in a study of blood T cells in healthy people across ages. A sample-barcoded 5' primer and a J-beta primer mix were used in a second PCR of roughly 7 to 11 cycles. Each CDR3 protein is one row after TCRdb ran MiXCR on the 5' RACE reads. This table holds around 1,600,000 distinct CDR3 sequences, approximately 43% found once. Sequences were obtained from blood. These receptors all come from a young woman in good health.

This clonotype came up a few times. V is TRBV7-2 and J is TRBJ2-7, with 8 positions matching TRBD1. This CDR3 has 16 amino acids. CDR1 SGHTA and CDR2 FQGNSA come from the germline V gene. With 0 bases clipped from V and 4 bases from J, the junction kept 8 bases outside the gene matches. CDR3 region: CASSLAWGTGSYEQYF. In nucleotides, the CDR3 is TGTGCCAGCAGCTTAGCCTGGGGGACAGGTTCGTACGAGCAGTACTTC.

Only a few counts were recorded for this clonotype. The chain uses TRBV7-8 and TRBJ1-2; D is ambiguous. Trimming stripped 1 base from V and 7 bases from J, with 13 bases between. Germline V gene lookup returns CDR1 SGHVS and CDR2 FQNEAQ. The length of the CDR3 is 14 residues. Here the CDR3 reads CASSLVEGPTGYTF. The CDR3 DNA reads TGTGCCAGCAGCTTAGTGGAGGGCCCAACTGGCTACACCTTC.

The genes are TRBV20-1 and TRBJ2-1; D is uncertain. The J call could be wrong; TRBJ2-7 is a better fit for the DNA end. Germline CDR1 DFQATT, CDR2 SNEGSKA (reference sequence). The CDR3 is 13 amino acids. CDR3 sequence reads: CSARDPEYNEQYF. The CDR3 nucleotides read TGCAGTGCTAGAGATCCGGAGTACAATGAGCAGTACTTC.

V is TRBV6-6 and J is TRBJ2-7; 9 bases fit TRBD1. The CDR3 contains 14 residues. From germline, CDR1 is MNHNY and CDR2 SVGAGI (reference sequence). J gave up 7 bases and V 8 bases, and 12 bases lay outside the gene matches. CDR3 residues: CASFGPGQGNEQYF. The CDR3 nucleotides are TGTGCCAGCTTCGGACCGGGACAGGGTAATGAGCAGTACTTC.

J is TRBJ2-3 and V is TRBV7-8; D is undetermined. The CDR3 spans 14 residues. Deletions cut 5 bases from V and 2 bases from J, with 11 bases between. Germline CDR1 reads SGHVS; CDR2 reads FQNEAQ. In DNA form, the CDR3 reads TGTGCCAGCAGCCAGCTTGGGCACACAGATACGCAGTATTTT. It translates to CASSQLGHTDTQYF.

This chain joins TRBV4-1 and TRBJ1-2; D remains ambiguous. Germline lookup yields CDR1 MGHRA and CDR2 YSYEKL. CDR3 length: 16 residues. Trimming took 0 bases from V and 3 from J, leaving 14 bases between them. CDR3 in DNA: TGCGCCAGCAGCCAAGAGGGAGCAGTCGACTACTATGGCTACACCTTC. This sequence encodes CASSQEGAVDYYGYTF.

This clonotype was seen a few times. The chain employs TRBV5-1 and TRBJ2-5; unclear D gene. From germline, CDR1 is SGHRS and CDR2 YFSETQ. CDR3 length: 12 residues. V shed 0 bases and J shed 5 bases, with 5 bases lying between them. CDR3 bases: TGCGCCAGCAGCTTGGACATTGAGACCCAGTACTTC. The encoded protein is CASSLDIETQYF.

The chain links TRBV6-2 or TRBV6-3 to TRBJ2-1; 8 positions agree with TRBD2. The CDR3 extends over 15 amino acids. V lost 6 bases to trimming and J lost 6 bases; unmatched junction nucleotides: 10. The germline V gene encodes CDR1 MNHEY and CDR2 SVGEGT. Here the CDR3 reads CASSNPGTRSNEQFF. Written as DNA, the CDR3 is TGTGCCAGCAGCAACCCCGGGACTAGAAGCAATGAGCAGTTCTTC.

V and J are TRBV5-1 and TRBJ2-1, with D hard to call. The CDR3 is made up of 14 amino acids. Germline V gene lookup returns CDR1 SGHRS and CDR2 YFSETQ. V lost 1 base and J 4 bases, leaving 9 bases between the germline ends. The CDR3 DNA reads TGCGCCAGCAGCTTGATGGCGGATTACAATGAGCAGTTCTTC. Translating gives CASSLMADYNEQFF.

The chain carries TRBV5-4 and TRBJ2-1; 7 nucleotides line up with TRBD1. With V trimmed by 4 bases and J by 6 bases, 4 bases remained unmatched. The germline gives CDR1 SGHNT, CDR2 YYREEE (reference sequence). The CDR3 has 13 amino acids. CDR3 coding DNA: TGTGCCAGCAGCGAAGGACAGGCCAATGAGCAGTTCTTC. As protein: CASSEGQANEQFF.

This clonotype was detected only a few times. V usage is TRBV6-5 and J usage is TRBJ1-2, with 7 bases lining up with TRBD1. Germline assignment: CDR1 MNHEY and CDR2 SVGAGI. This CDR3 contains 15 residues. The trim removed 6 bases at V and 3 bases at J, leaving 10 bases unmatched. As DNA, the CDR3 is TGTGCCAGCAGCCATGGACAGGTCGACCACTATGGCTACACCTTC. The encoded protein is CASSHGQVDHYGYTF.

This CDR3 is CATSRDLLENYGYTF. The CDR3 DNA reads TGTGCCACCAGCAGAGATCTCCTAGAGAACTATGGCTACACCTTC. The chain couples TRBV15 to TRBJ1-2, with D unresolved. The CDR3 is 15 amino acids. The germline V gene encodes CDR1 LNHNV and CDR2 YYDKDF (reference sequence). V lost 0 bases and J 2 bases, leaving 10 bases between the germline ends.

The V and J genes are TRBV20-1 and TRBJ2-2, with D possibly being TRBD2 (5 bases). The CDR3 length is 14 residues. CDR1 DFQATT and CDR2 SNEGSKA come from the germline V gene (reference sequence). Trimming removed 6 bases from V and 2 bases from J, with 13 bases in between. CDR3 protein: CSAGLASNTGELFF. The CDR3 DNA reads as TGCAGTGCCGGGCTAGCTTCCAACACCGGGGAGCTGTTTTTT.

This clonotype was seen a handful of times. The chain recombines TRBV20-1 with TRBJ2-5; maybe TRBD2 (6 bases). This CDR3 has 13 amino acids. V lost 5 bases, J lost 1 base, and 11 bases lay in between. From germline, CDR1 is DFQATT and CDR2 SNEGSKA (reference sequence). In DNA, the CDR3 is TGCAGTGCTCTTCAGGGACTCCAAGAGACCCAGTACTTC. Translation gives CSALQGLQETQYF.

The chain links TRBV6-1 to TRBJ1-2; D possibly corresponds to TRBD1 (6 bases). CDR3 length equals 15 residues. V lost 10 bases and J lost 2, with 20 bases in between. Germline CDR1 and CDR2: MNHNS and SASEGT. The CDR3 reads CANRSLGRGNYGYTF. CDR3 DNA: TGTGCCAACAGGTCTTTAGGCAGGGGAAACTATGGCTACACCTTC.

The rearrangement links TRBV27 to TRBJ1-1, with TRBD1 identical over 8 bases. The CDR3 extends over 16 amino acids. CDR1 and CDR2 (germline): MNHEY, SMNVEV (reference sequence). V lost 5 bases and J lost 6; bases outside the gene matches: 14. CDR3 in amino acids: CASSPAGTGYGAEAFF. In DNA form, the CDR3 reads TGTGCCAGCAGTCCCGCCGGGACAGGTTATGGGGCTGAAGCTTTCTTT.

This clonotype was seen a few times. The V gene is TRBV7-9, the J gene TRBJ2-4, with TRBD2 as a possible D gene (7 bases). The CDR3 length is 16 residues. The germline CDR1 and CDR2 sequences are SEHNR and FQNEAQ (reference sequence). V lost 1 base to trimming and J lost 2 bases, with 12 bases between them. For the CDR3, the DNA is TGTGCCAGCAGCTTAGTAGGGGGGGGCCCCAAAAACATTCAGTACTTC. Protein product: CASSLVGGGPKNIQYF.

This clonotype has only a few counts. J is TRBJ2-7 and V is TRBV30; no firm D call. Germline CDR1 GTSNPN, CDR2 SVGIG (reference sequence). The V end lost 0 bases, the J end lost 2 bases, and 11 bases lay between the germline ends. This CDR3 is built from 14 residues. CDR3 loop: CAWSVGALAYEQYF. Here the CDR3 DNA reads TGTGCCTGGAGTGTAGGAGCCCTGGCCTACGAGCAGTACTTC.

The chain uses TRBV30 and TRBJ2-3; D gene uncertain. V lost 0 bases to trimming and J lost 2 bases, with 15 bases between them. CDR3 length: 16 residues. CDR1 and CDR2 from the germline V gene are GTSNPN and SVGIG (reference sequence). The CDR3 sequence: CAWSVLAPLDTDTQYF. The DNA for the CDR3 is TGTGCCTGGAGTGTTCTGGCCCCCCTTGACACAGATACGCAGTATTTT.

The V gene is TRBV29-1, the J gene TRBJ2-1, with 12 bases lining up with TRBD2. Germline trimming cut 6 bases from V and 10 bases from J; bases unmatched to any gene: 7. The CDR3 sequence is 13 residues long. Per the germline V gene, CDR1 is SQVTM and CDR2 is ANQGSEA. The CDR3 region has the DNA TGCAGCGTGGGACTAGCGGGCACATGGGAGCAGTTCTTC. Translated, it gives CSVGLAGTWEQFF.